One and the same sample provided the 19 T cell receptor beta chains below, sequenced in a study of radiotherapy plus CTLA-4 blockade in lung cancer. The data were produced by immunoSEQ multiplex PCR, yet TCRdb's version contains in-frame clones alone and is incomplete. Of some 110,000 clones listed, about 80% were seen once; the top ten hold less than 4%. The starting material was peripheral blood, obtained from a patient treated with radiotherapy plus ipilimumab. These receptors came from a human donor with non-small cell lung cancer that progressed on radiotherapy plus ipilimumab. Some clones in this sample may be carry-over from other donors' samples.

The chain joins TRBV7-9 to TRBJ2-7; weak D call: TRBD2 (7 bases). CDR1 and CDR2 (germline): SEHNR, FQNEAQ (reference sequence). This CDR3 spans 16 amino acids. Trimming pared 5 bases from V and 3 bases from J, leaving 20 bases between. DNA for the CDR3: TGTGCCAGCAGCCCCGGGGGGCAGTACCTTTTCTACGAGCAGTACTTC. Translating gives CASSPGGQYLFYEQYF. The full variable domain, with the rest looked up from reference TRBV7-9 and TRBJ2-7, is DTGVSQNPRHKITKRGQNVTFRCDPISEHNRLYWYRQTLGQGPEFLTYFQNEAQLEKSRLLSDRFSAERPKGSFSTLEIQRTEQGDSAMYLCASSPGGQYLFYEQYFGPGTRLTVT.

This clone was counted only a few times. The CDR3 bases are TGTGCCAGCAGCTCTAGGAGACAGGGGGTGATTGGAAACACCATATATTTT. It translates to CASSSRRQGVIGNTIYF. The chain links TRBV5-4 to TRBJ1-3, with 9 bases matching TRBD1. J was trimmed by 3 bases and V by 3 bases; bases with no gene match: 10. Germline CDR1 is SGHNT and CDR2 is YYREEE (reference sequence). CDR3 length: 17 amino acids.

The chain carries TRBV27 and TRBJ2-7, with TRBD1 identical over 9 bases. V lost 5 bases and J lost 3; bases outside the gene matches: 2. The CDR3 runs 13 residues. The germline CDR1 and CDR2 sequences are MNHEY and SMNVEV (reference sequence). The CDR3, as DNA: TGTGCCAGCAGTAAGGGACAGGGCTACGAGCAGTACTTC. Amino acid sequence: CASSKGQGYEQYF.

CDR3: CASSTTDRGSGNTIYF. The CDR3 nucleotides are TGTGCCAGCAGCACCACCGACAGGGGATCTGGAAACACCATATATTTT. The V and J genes are TRBV5-4 and TRBJ1-3, with 8 bases aligning to TRBD1. Trimming took 4 bases from V and 1 from J; bases not matched to a gene: 7. The CDR3 sequence is 16 residues long. Per the germline V gene, CDR1 is SGHNT and CDR2 is YYREEE (reference sequence).

CDR3 in amino acids: CASKGQGQTQPQHF. The CDR3 DNA follows: TGTGCCAGCAAAGGACAGGGGCAAACTCAGCCCCAGCATTTT. J is TRBJ1-5 and V is TRBV2; TRBD1 matches 9 bases. The CDR3 loop spans 14 amino acids. From germline, CDR1 is SNHLY and CDR2 FYNNEI. After removal of 7 bases from V and 6 bases from J, the junction contained 7 bases not matched to a gene.

The chain links TRBV6-5 to TRBJ1-2, with a tentative D call TRBD1 (5 bases). V was clipped by 7 bases and J by 3 bases, with 12 bases between them. The V gene's germline CDR1 is MNHEY and CDR2 SVGAGI. The CDR3 consists of 13 residues. Written as DNA, the CDR3 is TGTGCCAGCAAGCCGGGGGGGGACTATGGCTACACCTTC. Its translation: CASKPGGDYGYTF.

In regard to this clone: Other nucleotide sequences from this sample produce the same CDR3. V and J are TRBV18 and TRBJ2-3, with unresolved D. CDR3 length: 12 residues. Between the trimmed V and J ends, which lost 3 bases and 2 bases, there was a span of 3 bases. Germline lookup yields CDR1 KGHSH and CDR2 LQKENI. The CDR3: CASSPDTDTQYF. The CDR3 region has the DNA TGTGCCAGCTCACCCGACACAGATACGCAGTATTTT.

The rearrangement joins TRBV29-1 to TRBJ2-3; 8 nucleotides agree with TRBD2. Germline-derived CDR1 and CDR2 are SQVTM and ANQGSEA. This CDR3 comprises 15 residues. Germline trimming cut 4 bases from V and 5 bases from J; bases unmatched to any gene: 11. CDR3 region: CSVASGGAGKDTQYF. CDR3 in DNA: TGCAGCGTTGCTTCCGGGGGGGCCGGGAAAGATACGCAGTATTTT.

This clone was seen once. The J gene is TRBJ2-1, the V gene TRBV9, with D tentatively TRBD1 (5 bases). CDR3 size: 15 residues. V was cut by 2 bases and J by 8 bases, with 17 bases left in between. Germline-derived CDR1 and CDR2 are SGDLS and YYNGEE. The CDR3 loop is CASSVLYGQTDEQFF. The CDR3 DNA reads as TGTGCCAGCAGCGTTCTATACGGACAAACAGATGAGCAGTTCTTC.

The table lists this clone with a few counts. The rearrangement joins TRBV4-3 to TRBJ1-6; D is unresolved. This CDR3 spans 12 amino acids. CDR1 is LGHNA and CDR2 is YSLEER in the germline V gene. Trimming cost V 1 base and J 10 bases, with 5 bases left between them. CDR3 in amino acids: CASSQGVSPLHF. CDR3 coding DNA: TGCGCCAGCAGCCAAGGGGTCTCACCCCTCCACTTT.

This chain joins TRBV6-5 and TRBJ2-7; the match to TRBD1 covers 8 bases. V lost 6 bases, J lost 2 bases, and 3 bases stayed unmatched. The CDR3 is 13 amino acids. Germline V gene data show CDR1 as MNHEY and CDR2 as SVGAGI. Here the CDR3 reads CASSPDRAYEQYF. Written as DNA, the CDR3 is TGTGCCAGCAGCCCGGACAGGGCCTACGAGCAGTACTTC.

The rearrangement links TRBV9 to TRBJ2-5; no clear D gene. The germline V gene encodes CDR1 SGDLS and CDR2 YYNGEE. This CDR3 spans 13 amino acids. Trimming cost V 0 bases and J 2 bases, with 5 bases left between them. This CDR3 is CASSVDVQETQYF. Here the CDR3 DNA reads TGTGCCAGCAGCGTAGACGTGCAAGAGACCCAGTACTTC. The full variable domain, its missing parts supplied by reference TRBV9 and TRBJ2-5, is DSGVTQTPKHLITATGQRVTLRCSPRSGDLSVYWYQQSLDQGLQFLIQYYNGEERAKGNILERFSAQQFPDLHSELNLSSLELGDSALYFCASSVDVQETQYFGPGTRLLVL.

The CDR3: CASSYNPGTGGGYTF. In DNA form, the CDR3 reads TGTGCCAGCAGCTATAACCCCGGGACAGGGGGTGGCTACACCTTC. The chain joins TRBV6-5 to TRBJ1-2; TRBD1 agrees at 11 bases. V lost 6 bases, J lost 7 bases, and 10 bases stayed unmatched. From germline, CDR1 is MNHEY and CDR2 SVGAGI. CDR3 length equals 15 residues.

This clone was seen at least ten times. V gene TRBV4-3 combines with J gene TRBJ1-2; 9 nucleotides align to TRBD1. Germline V gene sequence: CDR1 LGHNA, CDR2 YSLEER. CDR3 size: 15 residues. Losses at the gene ends were 1 base for V and 4 bases for J; bases not matched to a gene: 4. The CDR3 DNA follows: TGCGCCAGCAGCCAAGTAACAGGGGGCAGCTATGGCTACACCTTC. It specifies CASSQVTGGSYGYTF.

The chain uses TRBV6-5 and TRBJ1-6; TRBD1 agrees at 8 bases. The germline V gene encodes CDR1 MNHEY and CDR2 SVGAGI. The CDR3 runs 15 residues. J gave up 10 bases and V 2 bases, and 7 bases lay outside the gene matches. CDR3 bases: TGTGCCAGCAGTTACCGGACAGGGTCGTTATCACCCCTCCACTTT. Encoded protein: CASSYRTGSLSPLHF.

V gene TRBV18 combines with J gene TRBJ1-1; D is unclear. CDR1 is KGHSH, CDR2 LQKENI, per germline. This CDR3 contains 14 residues. The V end lost 1 base, the J end lost 2 bases, and 8 bases lay between the germline ends. CDR3 in amino acids: CASSPRQINTEAFF. CDR3 nucleotide sequence: TGTGCCAGCTCACCACGGCAGATTAACACTGAAGCTTTCTTT.

In its sample, this clone was seen a few times. The V and J genes are TRBV11-2 and TRBJ1-4, with D perhaps TRBD1 (6 bases). The CDR3 runs 15 residues. Germline lookup yields CDR1 SGHAT and CDR2 FQNNGV. The germline V and J ends were trimmed by 1 base and 5 bases, with 11 bases remaining between them. The CDR3 reads CASSLGGALNEKLFF. In nucleotides, the CDR3 is TGTGCCAGCAGCTTAGGGGGGGCACTCAATGAAAAACTGTTTTTT.

V usage is TRBV7-9 and J usage is TRBJ2-7; 7 positions agree with TRBD1. The CDR3 is 16 amino acids. Trimming took 3 bases from V and 2 from J; bases not matched to a gene: 10. Germline lookup yields CDR1 SEHNR and CDR2 FQNEAQ (reference sequence). The CDR3 DNA reads as TGTGCCAGCAGCTTGGTCTCGACAGGGTCAACCTACGAGCAGTACTTC. Residues: CASSLVSTGSTYEQYF.

The rearrangement uses TRBV6-1 and TRBJ1-2, with D perhaps TRBD1 (6 bases). Germline V CDR1 and CDR2: MNHNS, SASEGT. The CDR3 runs 13 residues. V was shortened by 5 bases and J by 4 bases, with 11 bases between the two germline ends. CDR3 DNA sequence: TGTGCCAGCAGTCAGGGGTTCACCTATGGCTACACCTTC. The encoded protein is CASSQGFTYGYTF.